One and the same sample provided the 30 T cell receptor beta chains below, sequenced in a study of cytomegalovirus exposure and HLA in healthy donors. The PCR ran on 60 Vbeta and 13 Jbeta primers. The assay was immunoSEQ multiplex PCR, and TCRdb's table has in-frame clones only and misses some. The sample holds around 120,000 clones, 79% seen once. Material for sequencing was PBMCs. These receptors came from a woman aged 40-49 years in good health and CMV-seronegative.

Only a few counts were recorded for this clone. The V gene is TRBV14, the J gene TRBJ1-2, with 8 bases fitting TRBD1. Germline values: CDR1 SGHDN, CDR2 FVKESK. The CDR3 extends over 15 amino acids. Trimming at V came to 1 base and at J to 3 bases, leaving 4 bases not matched to a gene. The CDR3 here is CASSQGTGPYYGYTF. The DNA of the CDR3 is TGTGCCAGCAGCCAAGGGACAGGGCCTTACTATGGCTACACCTTC.

The chain uses TRBV7-2 and TRBJ1-1; a possible D gene is TRBD1 (5 bases). V gave up 2 bases and J gave up 5 bases, with 12 bases separating them. The length of the CDR3 is 14 residues. From germline, CDR1 is SGHTA and CDR2 FQGNSA. CDR3 region: CASSLQGDYTEAFF. DNA for the CDR3: TGTGCCAGCAGCTTACAAGGGGATTATACTGAAGCTTTCTTT.

The V and J genes are TRBV5-6 and TRBJ2-5; unclear D gene. TRBJ2-7 matches the DNA end more closely, so the J call is doubtful. This CDR3 is built from 15 residues. Germline values: CDR1 SGHDT, CDR2 YYEEEE. The CDR3 is CASSSSRGFPYEQYF. CDR3 DNA: TGTGCCAGCAGCTCCTCCAGAGGCTTCCCCTACGAGCAGTACTTC.

The V and J genes are TRBV28 and TRBJ2-1; D unresolved. Trimming took off 2 bases at V and 10 bases at J, with 9 bases between the two ends. The CDR3 extends over 12 amino acids. Germline V gene lookup returns CDR1 MDHEN and CDR2 SYDVKM. The CDR3 sequence: CASSLGSREQFF. In DNA form, the CDR3 reads TGTGCCAGCAGTTTAGGGTCCAGGGAGCAGTTCTTC. The full variable domain, completed using reference TRBV28 and TRBJ2-1, is DVKVTQSSRYLVKRTGEKVFLECVQDMDHENMFWYRQDPGLGLRLIYFSYDVKMKEKGDIPEGYSVSREKKERFSLILESASTNQTSMYLCASSLGSREQFFGPGTRLTVL.

The chain links TRBV6-6 to TRBJ1-5, with D possibly matching TRBD1 (6 bases). The germline V gene has CDR1 MNHNY and CDR2 SVGAGI (reference sequence). Trimming pared 3 bases from V and 4 bases from J, leaving 13 bases between. CDR3 length: 15 residues. For the CDR3, the DNA is TGTGCCAGCAGTTATCCTGGACAGATTAATCAGCCCCAGCATTTT. Translated, it gives CASSYPGQINQPQHF.

The V call is TRBV7-9, the J call TRBJ1-4, with D possibly being TRBD1 (5 bases). The CDR3 sequence is 11 residues long. Deletions cut 1 base from V and 17 bases from J, with 11 bases between. The germline V gene has CDR1 SEHNR and CDR2 FQNEAQ (reference sequence). CDR3 amino acids: CASSLVGGLFF. The CDR3 DNA follows: TGTGCCAGCAGCTTAGTTGGGGGACTCTTTTTT.

The CDR3 coding sequence is TGTGCCAGCAGCTTGGGTTCTGGCGGGAGGGCCTCGTACGAGCAGTACTTC. Translated, it gives CASSLGSGGRASYEQYF. The chain has TRBV5-4 and TRBJ2-7; TRBD2 agrees at 9 bases. The CDR3 runs to 17 residues. The germline V gene encodes CDR1 SGHNT and CDR2 YYREEE (reference sequence). Trimming at V came to 0 bases and at J to 4 bases, leaving 11 bases not matched to a gene. The variable domain in full, completed from reference TRBV5-4 and TRBJ2-7, reads ETGVTQSPTHLIKTRGQQVTLRCSSQSGHNTVSWYQQALGQGPQFIFQYYREEENGRGNFPPRFSGLQFPNYSSELNVNALELDDSALYLCASSLGSGGRASYEQYFGPGTRLTVT.

This chain connects TRBV7-2 to TRBJ2-7; 9 bases match TRBD1. CDR3 length: 14 amino acids. Germline V CDR1 and CDR2: SGHTA, FQGNSA. V gave up 5 bases and J gave up 5 bases; unmatched junction bases: 7. CDR3 in amino acids: CASSLWTGEDEQYF. CDR3 nucleotide sequence: TGTGCCAGCAGCCTTTGGACAGGGGAGGACGAGCAGTACTTC.

The chain recombines TRBV7-8 with TRBJ2-2; 7 bases are shared with TRBD1. Unmatched junction bases numbered 7, after V lost 5 bases and J lost 1 base. The CDR3 runs 16 residues. Per germline, CDR1 SGHVS and CDR2 FQNEAQ. The DNA of the CDR3 is TGTGCCAGCAGCCCATTGGACAGGCGGAACACCGGGGAGCTGTTTTTT. It is translated as CASSPLDRRNTGELFF.

Details on this clone: This sample also contains other DNA sequences that code for the same CDR3. The CDR3 is CASSSRDRDYEQYF. The CDR3 DNA is TGTGCCAGCAGCTCGAGAGACAGGGACTACGAGCAGTACTTC. This rearrangement joins TRBV7-2 to TRBJ2-7; 7 nucleotides agree with TRBD1. This CDR3 contains 14 residues. Germline V gene sequence: CDR1 SGHTA, CDR2 FQGNSA. The J segment lost 3 bases and the V segment lost 4 bases, leaving 6 bases of the junction unmatched.

The V gene is TRBV5-4, the J gene TRBJ1-6; D is unresolved. The germline V gene has CDR1 SGHNT and CDR2 YYREEE (reference sequence). Trimming pared 2 bases from V and 6 bases from J, leaving 6 bases between. The CDR3 totals 13 residues. The CDR3 DNA reads TGTGCCAGCAGCTTCCAAATTAATTCACCCCTCCACTTT. Translation gives CASSFQINSPLHF.

V gene TRBV6-6 combines with J gene TRBJ1-5; a weak D match, TRBD1 (6 bases). The CDR3 runs 13 residues. V lost 0 bases to trimming and J lost 6 bases, with 6 bases between them. Germline CDR1 reads MNHNY; CDR2 reads SVGAGI (reference sequence). CDR3 bases: TGTGCCAGCAGTTACTCGACAGGTCAGCCCCAGCATTTT. Translated, it gives CASSYSTGQPQHF.

V gene TRBV25-1 combines with J gene TRBJ2-7, with 9 bases lining up with TRBD1. The V gene end was trimmed by 4 bases and the J gene end by 5 bases; junction bases not matched to a gene: 9. CDR1 is MGHDK, CDR2 SYGVNS, per germline. CDR3 size: 15 residues. The CDR3: CASSVDSGQGDEQYF. The CDR3 bases are TGTGCCAGCAGTGTAGACTCGGGACAGGGAGACGAGCAGTACTTC.

The rearrangement uses TRBV7-2 and TRBJ1-2, with D possibly being TRBD1 (5 bases). Germline-derived CDR1 and CDR2 are SGHTA and FQGNSA. There are 16 residues in the CDR3. V shed 2 bases and J shed 8 bases, with 21 bases lying between them. CDR3 nucleotides: TGTGCCAGCAGCTTAAACACGGGTGGAGGGGTGGGGGGCTACACCTTC. Translation gives CASSLNTGGGVGGYTF.

The chain employs TRBV19 and TRBJ2-6, with 7 nucleotides matching TRBD1. Germline CDR1 and CDR2: LNHDA and SQIVND (reference sequence). The CDR3 length is 15 residues. V shed 7 bases and J 0 bases; nucleotides not matched to a gene: 3. For the CDR3, the DNA is TGTGCCAGTACACGACAGGGCTCTGGGGCCAACGTCCTGACTTTC. This translates into CASTRQGSGANVLTF.

This clone was counted only a few times. The gene calls are TRBV2 and TRBJ2-1, with 8 bases identical to TRBD1. Germline CDR1 SNHLY, CDR2 FYNNEI. The CDR3 runs to 13 residues. With 6 bases clipped from V and 3 bases from J, the junction kept 1 base outside the gene matches. CDR3 amino acids: CASSGQGYNEQFF. CDR3 DNA sequence: TGTGCCAGCAGCGGACAGGGCTACAATGAGCAGTTCTTC.

The chain recombines TRBV11-3 with TRBJ1-5, with 9 bases aligning to TRBD1. This CDR3 is built from 17 residues. Germline-derived CDR1 and CDR2 are SGHNT and YENEEA. Trimming at V came to 1 base and at J to 6 bases, leaving 10 bases not matched to a gene. The CDR3 sequence: CASSLAYTDRGAQPQHF. The CDR3 region has the DNA TGTGCCAGCAGCTTAGCTTATACGGACAGGGGAGCTCAGCCCCAGCATTTT.

The genes are TRBV5-6 and TRBJ2-2, with 9 bases lining up with TRBD2. The germline gives CDR1 SGHDT, CDR2 YYEEEE. The V segment lost 5 bases and the J segment 5 bases; nucleotides outside the gene matches: 4. The CDR3 totals 14 residues. The CDR3 reads CASRAGGNTGELFF. The CDR3 DNA is TGTGCCAGCAGGGCGGGGGGGAATACCGGGGAGCTGTTTTTT.

This clone was counted a few times. This chain uses TRBV6-1 with TRBJ1-5; no clear D gene. Trimming shortened V by 3 bases and J by 5 bases, and 8 bases separated the two germline ends. CDR1 is MNHNS and CDR2 is SASEGT in the germline V gene. This CDR3 has 13 amino acids. DNA for the CDR3: TGTGCCAGCAGTGAGTCCCGGGATCAGCCCCAGCATTTT. It encodes CASSESRDQPQHF.

The V call is TRBV28, the J call TRBJ2-7, with D perhaps matching TRBD1 (5 bases). V was trimmed by 7 bases and J by 0 bases, leaving 19 bases between them. The CDR3 length is 16 residues. Germline lookup yields CDR1 MDHEN and CDR2 SYDVKM. CDR3 residues: CASIPTPGSSSYEQYF. The DNA of the CDR3 is TGTGCCAGCATCCCAACCCCAGGGTCATCCTCCTACGAGCAGTACTTC.

This clone came up a few times. The chain recombines TRBV5-4 with TRBJ1-1; D gene uncertain. In germline, CDR1 is SGHNT, CDR2 YYREEE (reference sequence). This CDR3 comprises 14 residues. Trimming took off 3 bases at V and 4 bases at J, with 13 bases between the two ends. The CDR3 DNA follows: TGTGCCAGCAGCTCCTTAAGGAGGGCCACTGAAGCTTTCTTT. As protein: CASSSLRRATEAFF.

The genes are TRBV28 and TRBJ2-3, with TRBD1 matching 7 bases. The trim removed 6 bases at V and 4 bases at J, leaving 10 bases unmatched. This CDR3 is built from 15 residues. Germline V gene sequence: CDR1 MDHEN, CDR2 SYDVKM. The CDR3 bases are TGTGCCAGCAGCCAATCCGGGACAGTGGCAGATACGCAGTATTTT. Translated: CASSQSGTVADTQYF.

The V call is TRBV5-1, the J call TRBJ1-3; tentatively, D is TRBD1 (5 bases). Germline lookup yields CDR1 SGHRS and CDR2 YFSETQ. With 0 bases removed from V and 7 bases from J, the gap between germline ends came to 14 bases. The CDR3 is 15 amino acids. CDR3 sequence reads: CASSLEAGGRNTIYF. The DNA of the CDR3 is TGCGCCAGCAGCTTGGAGGCCGGGGGTAGGAACACCATATATTTT.

The chain joins TRBV30 to TRBJ2-6; 11 nucleotides agree with TRBD1. Trimming removed 3 bases from V and 1 base from J; junction bases left unmatched: 5. CDR3 size: 17 residues. From germline, CDR1 is GTSNPN and CDR2 SVGIG (reference sequence). The CDR3 is CAWRGGTGGSGANVLTF. The CDR3 DNA reads as TGTGCCTGGAGGGGGGGGACAGGGGGTTCTGGGGCCAACGTCCTGACTTTC.

This clone was detected once. The V and J genes are TRBV11-2 and TRBJ2-1; weak D call: TRBD2 (5 bases). The V gene lost 1 base and the J gene lost 5 bases, with 9 bases spanning the gap. Germline V CDR1 and CDR2: SGHAT, FQNNGV. The CDR3 sequence is 14 residues long. The CDR3 loop reads CASSLVRVDNEQFF. CDR3 DNA sequence: TGTGCCAGCAGCTTAGTGCGGGTGGACAATGAGCAGTTCTTC.

This chain connects TRBV5-5 to TRBJ2-4, with 10 bases aligning to TRBD2. The ends lost 4 bases at V and 1 base at J; junction bases unmatched: 14. CDR1 SGHKS and CDR2 YYEKEE come from the germline V gene (reference sequence). The CDR3 covers 19 residues. CDR3 amino acids: CASSTETSGSAGAKNIQYF. CDR3 nucleotide sequence: TGTGCCAGCAGCACAGAGACTAGCGGGTCGGCGGGCGCCAAAAACATTCAGTACTTC. Drawing the rest from reference TRBV5-5 and TRBJ2-4, the complete variable domain is DAGVTQSPTHLIKTRGQQVTLRCSPISGHKSVSWYQQVLGQGPQFIFQYYEKEERGRGNFPDRFSARQFPNYSSELNVNALLLGDSALYLCASSTETSGSAGAKNIQYFGAGTRLSVL.

The CDR3 loop is CASSPGTSEETQYF. The CDR3 coding sequence is TGTGCCAGCTCCCCCGGGACTAGCGAAGAGACCCAGTACTTC. The J gene is TRBJ2-5, the V gene TRBV18, with 10 positions matching TRBD2. The V gene end was trimmed by 6 bases and the J gene end by 3 bases; junction bases not matched to a gene: 4. From germline, CDR1 is KGHSH and CDR2 LQKENI. The CDR3 is 14 amino acids. The full variable domain, its missing parts supplied by reference TRBV18 and TRBJ2-5, is NAGVMQNPRHLVRRRGQEARLRCSPMKGHSHVYWYRQLPEEGLKFMVYLQKENIIDESGMPKERFSAEFPKEGPSILRIQQVVRGDSAAYFCASSPGTSEETQYFGPGTRLLVL.

Comment on this clone: Other DNA sequences of this sample code for an identical CDR3. This chain joins TRBV7-2 and TRBJ2-5; D remains unclear. The length of the CDR3 is 15 residues. Germline lookup yields CDR1 SGHTA and CDR2 FQGNSA. Trimming shortened V by 3 bases and J by 2 bases, and 13 bases separated the two germline ends. In nucleotides, the CDR3 is TGTGCCAGCAGCTTGCGACTTCGAGGACAAGAGACCCAGTACTTC. Translation gives CASSLRLRGQETQYF.

J is TRBJ1-1 and V is TRBV19, with D uncertain. Germline values: CDR1 LNHDA, CDR2 SQIVND (reference sequence). The CDR3 sequence is 11 residues long. V lost 7 bases and J 1 base, leaving 4 bases between the germline ends. CDR3 sequence: CASNRNTEAFF. The CDR3 DNA is TGTGCCAGTAACAGGAACACTGAAGCTTTCTTT. The whole variable domain, filled in from reference TRBV19 and TRBJ1-1, reads DGGITQSPKYLFRKEGQNVTLSCEQNLNHDAMYWYRQDPGQGLRLIYYSQIVNDFQKGDIAEGYSVSREKKESFPLTVTSAQKNPTAFYLCASNRNTEAFFGQGTRLTVV.

This clone has more than one count but fewer than ten. The J gene is TRBJ1-2, the V gene TRBV7-9; TRBD1 matches 7 bases. Trimming took 1 base from V and 7 from J; bases not matched to a gene: 3. This CDR3 has 13 residues. Germline V lookup: CDR1 SEHNR, CDR2 FQNEAQ (reference sequence). CDR3 DNA sequence: TGTGCCAGCAGCTTAGTAGAGGGGGCTGGCTACACCTTC. Protein: CASSLVEGAGYTF.